This passage covers 7 T cell receptor beta chains from one sample sequenced in a study of regulatory T cells in long-lasting Graves disease. Arm-PCR of CDR3 regions with iRepertoire HTBI primers generated TCR beta libraries. A single record per CDR3 protein comes from TCRdb applying MiXCR to the multiplex PCR reads. This sample carries some 430,000 distinct CDR3 sequences, roughly 21% of them seen once, and the ten largest clones take more than 6%. Time point given: persistent/refractory GD, antithyroid drugs over 5 years with positive TRAb. Generation of the TCR library employed RNA extracted from PBMCs. The specimen was peripheral blood mononuclear cells (PBMCs), collected when the disease was refractory, from a patient treated with antithyroid drugs. These receptors were obtained from a female donor with Graves disease.

V and J are TRBV7-9 and TRBJ2-1, with TRBD2 matching 16 bases. Germline lookup yields CDR1 SEHNR and CDR2 FQNEAQ (reference sequence). Germline trimming cut 3 bases from V and 0 bases from J; bases unmatched to any gene: 5. This CDR3 has 19 residues. The CDR3 region has the DNA TGTGCCAGCAGCTTTCCGGGACTAGCGGGAGGGGGCTCCTACAATGAGCAGTTCTTC. This codes for CASSFPGLAGGGSYNEQFF. The full variable domain, rest sourced from reference TRBV7-9 and TRBJ2-1, is DTGVSQNPRHKITKRGQNVTFRCDPISEHNRLYWYRQTLGQGPEFLTYFQNEAQLEKSRLLSDRFSAERPKGSFSTLEIQRTEQGDSAMYLCASSFPGLAGGGSYNEQFFGPGTRLTVL.

The table lists this clonotype with many counts. V is TRBV28 and J is TRBJ2-7, with 9 nucleotides matching TRBD2. The CDR3 loop spans 17 amino acids. V gave up 2 bases and J gave up 3 bases; unmatched junction bases: 11. Germline values: CDR1 MDHEN, CDR2 SYDVKM. The DNA of the CDR3 is TGTGCCAGCAGTTTAGAGGGGTTAGCGGGGGTACACTACGAGCAGTACTTC. This codes for CASSLEGLAGVHYEQYF.

V usage is TRBV5-5 and J usage is TRBJ2-2; D uncertain. The CDR3 contains 13 residues. V shed 7 bases and J shed 3 bases, with 10 bases lying between them. Germline CDR1 SGHKS, CDR2 YYEKEE (reference sequence). The DNA for the CDR3 is TGTGCCAGCGGCCCCTACGACACCGGGGAGCTGTTTTTT. Its protein product is CASGPYDTGELFF.

The gene calls are TRBV5-1 and TRBJ1-2; TRBD1 matches 9 bases. CDR3 length: 15 amino acids. Germline CDR1 and CDR2: SGHRS and YFSETQ. Unmatched junction bases numbered 7, after V lost 4 bases and J lost 3 bases. The DNA of the CDR3 is TGCGCCAGCAGCGTACAGGGGGCGCAGGACTATGGCTACACCTTC. It specifies CASSVQGAQDYGYTF.

In regard to this clonotype: A much larger clone sits a single nucleotide away, making a read error possible. CDR3 residues: CASLSSGGATGELLF. CDR3 nucleotide sequence: TGTGCCAGCTTGTCAAGCGGGGGGGCCACCGGGGAGCTGCTTTTT. The chain recombines TRBV6-2 or TRBV6-3 with TRBJ2-2; 10 bases are shared with TRBD2. From germline, CDR1 is MNHEY and CDR2 SVGEGT. CDR3 length equals 15 residues.

Details on this clonotype: At one end the junction does not follow the germline gene, possibly because of a read error. The chain couples TRBV7-9 to TRBJ2-5; D remains ambiguous. Germline CDR1 and CDR2: SEHNR and FQNEAQ (reference sequence). This CDR3 is 12 amino acids long. The DNA of the CDR3 is TGTGCCAGCATCTTAGGTTTGGAGACCCAGTACTTC. The encoded protein is CASILGLETQYF.

Only a few counts were recorded for this clonotype. The CDR3 DNA follows: TGTGCCAGCAGTTACCCGGGTTTAAGGGACACTGAAGCTTTCTTT. Its translation: CASSYPGLRDTEAFF. The chain couples TRBV6-2 or TRBV6-3 to TRBJ1-1; D gene unclear. CDR3 size: 15 residues. The ends were cut back, 2 bases at V and 3 bases at J, with 13 bases in the middle. Per germline, CDR1 MNHEY and CDR2 SVGEGT.